This T cell receptor beta chain emerged from a study of shared clonotypes between healthy human individuals. Trimming shortened V by 3 bases and J by 2 bases, and 8 bases separated the two germline ends. This CDR3 has 15 amino acids. Germline CDR1 reads MDHEN; CDR2 reads SYDVKM. The method was immunoSEQ multiplex PCR; TCRdb's version includes in-frame clones alone and lacks a portion of them. This table has about 2.1 million clones, 80% to 95% appearing once. It was CD45RO-negative cells, positively selected for CCR7, that made up naive CD8 cells, with terminally differentiated effector memory CD45RA+ cells excluded.

The source of this sequence is a man in his late teens or twenties in good health. Some clones in this sample may be carry-over from other donors' samples. V gene TRBV28 combines with J gene TRBJ2-6; no definite D call. The sample was naive CD8+ T cells from PBMCs. This chain's CDR3 is CASSFNLAGANVLTF. In DNA form, the CDR3 reads TGTGCCAGCAGTTTCAACCTTGCTGGGGCCAACGTCCTGACTTTC.